This entry lists 18 T cell receptor beta chains sequenced from one sample in a study of CD8 T cells in ankylosing spondylitis. Study outcomes and limitations: Within ankylosing spondylitis blood, a TCR beta motif made up of roughly eight highly homologous variants appeared to be characteristic.

TCRdb independently ran MiXCR on the 5' RACE reads; one entry per CDR3 protein. The data show 400,000 to 450,000 distinct CDR3 sequences, about 15% seen once. Their cognate antigens are unknown. Sequences were obtained from blood, either unsorted or a sorted T cell fraction (not recorded which). The receptor set was obtained from a male donor with ankylosing spondylitis.

This clonotype was found a few times. V usage is TRBV7-9 and J usage is TRBJ2-1, with D possibly being TRBD1 (6 bases). The CDR3 consists of 15 residues. Trimming stripped 1 base from V and 3 bases from J, with 10 bases between. From germline, CDR1 is SEHNR and CDR2 FQNEAQ (reference sequence). Written as DNA, the CDR3 is TGTGCCAGCAGCTTAGTCCGGACAGACTACAATGAGCAGTTCTTC. Amino acid sequence: CASSLVRTDYNEQFF.

This clonotype was counted only a few times. In DNA form, the CDR3 reads TGTGCCAGCAGTCCAGGATACACAGATACGCAGTATTTT. Protein product: CASSPGYTDTQYF. The chain employs TRBV6-1 and TRBJ2-3; D is unclear. The germline V gene has CDR1 MNHNS and CDR2 SASEGT. V was cut by 5 bases and J by 2 bases, with 8 bases left in between. The CDR3 runs to 13 residues.

This clonotype was seen more than once but under ten times. In nucleotides, the CDR3 is TGCAGTGCTAGCCGGGGGCTGGGAAGTAGCTCCTACGAGCAGTACTTC. Its translation is CSASRGLGSSSYEQYF. V is TRBV20-1 and J is TRBJ2-7; the D gene could be TRBD1 or TRBD2 (6 bases each). From germline, CDR1 is DFQATT and CDR2 SNEGSKA (reference sequence). The V end was cut by 3 bases, the J end by 0 bases, with 18 bases between. The CDR3 consists of 16 residues.

This clonotype was counted ten times or more. J is TRBJ2-1 and V is TRBV7-2; no clear D gene. Trimming stripped 3 bases from V and 6 bases from J, with 3 bases between. In germline, CDR1 is SGHTA, CDR2 FQGNSA. The CDR3 has 11 amino acids. The CDR3 loop reads CASSFVNEQFF. The CDR3 DNA reads as TGTGCCAGCAGCTTCGTCAATGAGCAGTTCTTC.

The table lists this clonotype with a few counts. V is TRBV5-6 and J is TRBJ1-4, with 7 bases aligning to TRBD1. The germline CDR1 and CDR2 sequences are SGHDT and YYEEEE. This CDR3 is 16 amino acids long. Unmatched junction bases numbered 6, after V lost 4 bases and J lost 0 bases. In nucleotides, the CDR3 is TGTGCCAGCAGCCAATTCCAGGGGGCAACTAATGAAAAACTGTTTTTT. This gives the protein CASSQFQGATNEKLFF.

The chain links TRBV28 to TRBJ2-7; 9 bases map to TRBD1. This CDR3 has 12 amino acids. With 6 bases clipped from V and 6 bases from J, the junction kept 3 bases outside the gene matches. Germline loops: CDR1 MDHEN, CDR2 SYDVKM. CDR3 sequence: CASSRTGVEQYF. DNA of the CDR3: TGTGCCAGCAGCAGGACAGGGGTCGAGCAGTACTTC.

The CDR3 DNA reads as TGTGCCAGCAGCCAACGGGGACAGATACATGAAGCTTTCTTT. Translation: CASSQRGQIHEAFF. The chain recombines TRBV7-9 with TRBJ1-1, with 7 bases lining up with TRBD1. The CDR3 is made up of 14 amino acids. J was trimmed by 7 bases and V by 5 bases; bases with no gene match: 10. Germline V CDR1 and CDR2: SEHNR, FQNEAQ (reference sequence).

This clonotype was seen more than once but under ten times. DNA of the CDR3: TGTGCCAGCAGACCTACTAGCGGGTCGCGCGAGCAGTACTTC. Protein product: CASRPTSGSREQYF. The gene calls are TRBV27 and TRBJ2-7; the match to TRBD2 covers 9 bases. Germline lookup yields CDR1 MNHEY and CDR2 SMNVEV (reference sequence). Trimming took 6 bases from V and 6 from J; bases not matched to a gene: 9. This CDR3 has 14 amino acids.

There are many counts of this clonotype. The V gene is TRBV27, the J gene TRBJ1-5; D gene uncertain. This CDR3 is built from 17 residues. The V end was cut by 5 bases, the J end by 0 bases, with 17 bases between. Germline CDR1 reads MNHEY; CDR2 reads SMNVEV (reference sequence). The CDR3 nucleotides read TGTGCCAGCAGTCCCTTCGGTGGCGGATATAGCAATCAGCCCCAGCATTTT. Amino acids: CASSPFGGGYSNQPQHF.

This clonotype appeared a few times. This chain links TRBV20-1 with TRBJ2-7; D is perhaps TRBD2 (6 bases). CDR3 length: 13 residues. The germline V and J ends were trimmed by 4 bases and 0 bases, with 10 bases remaining between them. The germline V gene has CDR1 DFQATT and CDR2 SNEGSKA (reference sequence). The CDR3 DNA follows: TGCAGTGCTAACCGGGACTCCTCCTACGAGCAGTACTTC. Translated, it gives CSANRDSSYEQYF.

This rearrangement joins TRBV18 to TRBJ2-5; 9 bases match TRBD2. The CDR3 extends over 16 amino acids. In germline, CDR1 is KGHSH, CDR2 LQKENI. J gave up 0 bases and V 3 bases, and 5 bases lay outside the gene matches. The DNA for the CDR3 is TGTGCCAGCTCACCGGCCAGCGGGGGGCACCAAGAGACCCAGTACTTC. It codes for CASSPASGGHQETQYF.

In its sample, this clonotype was seen a few times. The CDR3: CASSLAGTVVEAFF. CDR3 nucleotides: TGCGCCAGCAGCCTAGCCGGGACAGTAGTAGAAGCTTTCTTT. The chain recombines TRBV5-1 with TRBJ1-1; 7 bases fit TRBD1. This CDR3 contains 14 residues. The J segment lost 8 bases and the V segment lost 4 bases, leaving 11 bases of the junction unmatched. Germline V gene data show CDR1 as SGHRS and CDR2 as YFSETQ.

This clonotype occurred a few times. This chain connects TRBV6-1 to TRBJ1-1; D call uncertain. The germline gives CDR1 MNHNS, CDR2 SASEGT. With 7 bases removed from V and 5 bases from J, the gap between germline ends came to 11 bases. CDR3 length equals 12 residues. The CDR3 reads CASINLFTEAFF. The CDR3 bases are TGTGCCAGCATAAACTTGTTTACTGAAGCTTTCTTT.

This sequence joins TRBV6-1 and TRBJ1-6; D unresolved. CDR1 and CDR2 from the germline V gene are MNHNS and SASEGT. There are 16 residues in the CDR3. V was trimmed by 3 bases and J by 7 bases, leaving 16 bases between them. CDR3 sequence reads: CASSERGPPKNSPLHF. The CDR3 DNA reads as TGTGCCAGCAGTGAGAGAGGGCCCCCGAAAAATTCACCCCTCCACTTT.

Worth noting for this clonotype: One end of the junction fails to match germline, which may point to a read error. This rearrangement joins TRBV24-1 to TRBJ2-1; D remains ambiguous. The CDR3 covers 12 residues. Germline V gives CDR1 KGHDR, CDR2 SFDVKD. The CDR3 sequence: CAASEGRSEQFF. CDR3 nucleotide sequence: TGTGCCGCCAGTGAAGGGCGATCTGAGCAGTTCTTC.

The rearrangement links TRBV12-3 or TRBV12-4 to TRBJ1-1, with 9 bases matching TRBD1. This CDR3 region has 17 residues. Trimming removed 6 bases from V and 0 bases from J; junction bases left unmatched: 11. For the CDR3, the DNA is TGTGCCAGCAGGACTGGACAGGGGAAGGGTCTGAACACTGAAGCTTTCTTT. The encoded protein is CASRTGQGKGLNTEAFF.

V usage is TRBV6-5 and J usage is TRBJ1-2; the D is unclear. This CDR3 region has 12 residues. The germline V and J ends were trimmed by 6 bases and 2 bases, with 7 bases remaining between them. CDR1 is MNHEY, CDR2 SVGAGI, per germline. The chain's CDR3 is CASRDFNYGYTF. DNA of the CDR3: TGTGCCAGCAGGGATTTCAACTATGGCTACACCTTC.

In this sample, this clonotype turned up a few times. V gene TRBV9 combines with J gene TRBJ1-1, with a weak D call TRBD1 (6 bases). V was cut by 3 bases and J by 1 base, with 16 bases left in between. The germline V gene has CDR1 SGDLS and CDR2 YYNGEE. CDR3 length: 16 amino acids. The CDR3 loop is CASSGLNRVGNTEAFF. The CDR3 DNA follows: TGTGCCAGCAGCGGGTTAAACAGGGTGGGGAACACTGAAGCTTTCTTT.